The 13 T cell receptor beta chains presented below share a single source sample, sequenced in a study of PD-1 blockade in classical Hodgkin lymphoma (dated by TCRdb to about 2020). The library was built by means of the immunoSEQ multiplex PCR assay. TCRdb re-hosts the immuneACCESS table, in-frame sequences only. Its copies lack some clones; in the studies checked, an unresolved V gene accounts for under half of them, and the cause for the rest is not known. Recorded for this sample are around 26,000 clones; 90% to 95% of them occurred a single time. Approximately 4% of the sample goes to the ten largest clones. The time point label, read with the paper, signifies: newly diagnosed, previously untreated cHL patient sample. Sequencing was carried out using peripheral blood mononuclear cells (PBMCs). The receptors come from a human donor with classical Hodgkin lymphoma.

The chain has TRBV15 and TRBJ2-5, with D uncertain. CDR1 is LNHNV and CDR2 is YYDKDF in the germline V gene (reference sequence). The ends were cut back, 0 bases at V and 7 bases at J, with 6 bases in the middle. The CDR3 length is 12 residues. CDR3 bases: TGTGCCACCAGCAGAGATAGGCGGACCCAGTACTTC. Its translation: CATSRDRRTQYF.

The rearrangement uses TRBV27 and TRBJ1-5; D is uncertain. The CDR3 spans 12 residues. Germline V CDR1 and CDR2: MNHEY, SMNVEV (reference sequence). V lost 2 bases, J lost 7 bases, and 6 bases lay in between. This CDR3 reads CASSLIGQPQHF. The CDR3 bases are TGTGCCAGCAGTTTAATCGGACAGCCCCAGCATTTT.

V and J are TRBV7-2 and TRBJ2-7; D ambiguous. Trimming removed 4 bases from V and 2 bases from J, with 24 bases in between. CDR1 and CDR2 from the germline V gene are SGHTA and FQGNSA. The CDR3 has 18 amino acids. Written as DNA, the CDR3 is TGTGCCAGCAGCTCACCCAGGCCACAAATTATCCGAACCTACGAGCAGTACTTC. It is translated as CASSSPRPQIIRTYEQYF.

The CDR3 here is CASSLGQGSSYEQYF. The CDR3 DNA is TGTGCCAGCAGCTTAGGGCAGGGAAGCTCCTACGAGCAGTACTTC. The chain employs TRBV7-9 and TRBJ2-7, with D maybe TRBD1 (5 bases). Germline V CDR1 and CDR2: SEHNR, FQNEAQ (reference sequence). V lost 1 base to trimming and J lost 0 bases, with 10 bases between them. CDR3 length: 15 amino acids.

Concerning this clone: This sample includes further DNA sequences coding for the same CDR3. The chain recombines TRBV7-2 with TRBJ2-1; D is uncertain. CDR3 size: 13 residues. The germline gives CDR1 SGHTA, CDR2 FQGNSA. V shed 1 base and J shed 4 bases, with 5 bases lying between them. Here the CDR3 DNA reads TGTGCCAGCAGCTTAGGCAGTTACAATGAGCAGTTCTTC. This sequence encodes CASSLGSYNEQFF. The variable domain in full, completed from reference TRBV7-2 and TRBJ2-1, reads GAGVSQSPSNKVTEKGKDVELRCDPISGHTALYWYRQSLGQGLEFLIYFQGNSAPDKSGLPSDRFSAERTGGSVSTLTIQRTQQEDSAVYLCASSLGSYNEQFFGPGTRLTVL.

The chain carries TRBV7-8 and TRBJ2-1; the match to TRBD2 covers 8 bases. CDR1 is SGHVS and CDR2 is FQNEAQ in the germline V gene. V was pared by 0 bases and J by 5 bases, with 9 bases of the junction left unmatched. The CDR3 covers 17 residues. CDR3 residues: CASSLAPLAAEDNEQFF. The CDR3 bases are TGTGCCAGCAGCTTAGCCCCACTAGCGGCCGAGGACAATGAGCAGTTCTTC.

The chain joins TRBV5-1 to TRBJ1-1; D remains unclear. Germline CDR1 SGHRS, CDR2 YFSETQ. The CDR3 covers 15 residues. Trimming cost V 4 bases and J 3 bases, with 16 bases left between them. The CDR3 region is CASSLTWVSDTEAFF. Written as DNA, the CDR3 is TGCGCCAGCAGCCTGACGTGGGTTTCGGACACTGAAGCTTTCTTT.

The chain uses TRBV6-4 and TRBJ2-1, with a possible D match to TRBD1 (8 bases). The CDR3 has 15 amino acids. Germline CDR1 reads MRHNA; CDR2 reads SNTAGT. Trimming stripped 0 bases from V and 4 bases from J, with 10 bases between. DNA for the CDR3: TGTGCCAGCAGTGACTCACAGGGGGGGTACAATGAGCAGTTCTTC. Protein: CASSDSQGGYNEQFF.

Only one count was recorded for this clone. This chain uses TRBV14 with TRBJ2-1; no reliable D call. CDR1 SGHDN and CDR2 FVKESK come from the germline V gene. This CDR3 comprises 12 residues. The V and J ends lost 5 bases and 9 bases respectively, with 11 bases between them. This CDR3 is CASSYGVLEQFF. CDR3 coding DNA: TGTGCCAGCAGCTATGGGGTCCTTGAGCAGTTCTTC.

The chain joins TRBV6-6 to TRBJ2-7; D ambiguous. Germline V gene sequence: CDR1 MNHNY, CDR2 SVGAGI (reference sequence). This CDR3 contains 13 residues. V was cut by 0 bases and J by 2 bases, with 5 bases left in between. As DNA, the CDR3 is TGTGCCAGCAGTTACTCCGACACCTACGAGCAGTACTTC. It codes for CASSYSDTYEQYF.

The V and J genes are TRBV5-8 and TRBJ1-1; a possible D gene is TRBD1 (6 bases). The CDR3 contains 16 residues. Germline assignment: CDR1 SGHTS and CDR2 YDEGEE. V was shortened by 1 base and J by 1 base, with 14 bases between the two germline ends. The CDR3 DNA reads as TGTGCCAGCAGCTTGTTGTGGGAGGGGGAGAACACTGAAGCTTTCTTT. Translated: CASSLLWEGENTEAFF.

J is TRBJ2-7 and V is TRBV5-4; 7 positions match TRBD2. V lost 4 bases, J lost 0 bases, and 4 bases stayed unmatched. Germline V gene data show CDR1 as SGHNT and CDR2 as YYREEE (reference sequence). The CDR3 is made up of 14 amino acids. The chain's CDR3 is CASSPGLVSYEQYF. For the CDR3, the DNA is TGTGCCAGCAGCCCAGGACTAGTCTCCTACGAGCAGTACTTC.

This rearrangement joins TRBV9 to TRBJ2-1, with 7 bases fitting TRBD2. The J segment lost 7 bases and the V segment lost 0 bases, leaving 4 bases of the junction unmatched. This CDR3 has 14 amino acids. Germline CDR1 SGDLS, CDR2 YYNGEE. Here the CDR3 reads CASSVDQRGNEQFF. CDR3 nucleotide sequence: TGTGCCAGCAGCGTAGATCAGCGGGGAAATGAGCAGTTCTTC.